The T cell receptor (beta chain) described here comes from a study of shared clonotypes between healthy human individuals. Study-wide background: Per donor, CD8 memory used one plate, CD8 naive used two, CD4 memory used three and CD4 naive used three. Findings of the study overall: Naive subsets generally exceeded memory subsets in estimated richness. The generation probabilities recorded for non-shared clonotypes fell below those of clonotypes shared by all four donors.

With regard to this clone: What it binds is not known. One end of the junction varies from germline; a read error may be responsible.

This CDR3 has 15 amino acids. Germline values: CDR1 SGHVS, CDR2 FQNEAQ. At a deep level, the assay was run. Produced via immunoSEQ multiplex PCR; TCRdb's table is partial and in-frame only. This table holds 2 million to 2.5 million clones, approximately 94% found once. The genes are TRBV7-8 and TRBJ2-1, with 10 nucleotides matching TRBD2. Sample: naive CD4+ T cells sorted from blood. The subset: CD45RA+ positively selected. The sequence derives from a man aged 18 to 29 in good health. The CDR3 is CASSIAGGTYNEQFF. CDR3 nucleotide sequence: TGTGCCAGCAGCATAGCGGGGGGAACCTACAATGAGCAGTTCTTC.